This T cell receptor (beta chain) derives from a study of blood T cell repertoires in COVID-19 (dated by TCRdb to about 2020). For the wider study: Samples covering the acute and convalescent phases of COVID-19 were provided by collaborators in the United States, Italy and Spain. Sample metadata almost always included a de-identified subject ID, COVID-19 status, age in years and sex. Where HLA class I and class II types were available, the types were taken from metadata supplied by the sample provider, not from assay-based typing. The prospective study material was composed of cDNA or gDNA derived from T cells, B-cell-depleted T cells, or PBMCs. Subjects who had been exposed to COVID-19, were actively infected with it, or had recovered from it provided the deeply sampled blood TCRbeta repertoires that made up the dataset. A freely available public database, intended as a resource for researchers studying the immune response to SARS-CoV-2, is where the repertoires were released. Samples were obtained from the ongoing ImmuneRACE study (first 160 participants) and from some 1,300 subjects provided by 6 global collaborators. Paper-wide results and their limitations: How much clinical and demographic metadata was included differed by source and by participant, and the metadata was provided uncurated.

Participants in the prospective study were enrolled through a virtual design, were aged about 18 to 100 years, and lived in roughly 24 United States geographic areas. To assign participants to cohorts, the prospective study relied on clinical history that participants themselves reported in a screening survey and a study questionnaire. For ImmuneRACE Cohort 3, a participant was defined as recovered based on two consecutive negative NP/OP PCR tests, clearance by a healthcare professional, or resolution of symptoms. In the prospective study, whole blood, serum and a nasopharyngeal or oropharyngeal swab were collected from each participant by mobile phlebotomists. Prospective study participants could optionally give additional blood draws and questionnaires over a roughly two-month period. Prospective study blood samples were shipped either frozen or at room temperature before DNA extraction. The V and J ends are trimmed by 2 bases and 0 bases, leaving 13 bases between them. Based on the germline V gene (reference sequence), the CDR1 and CDR2 sequences are LGHDT and YNNKEL. From its cysteine to its phenylalanine, the CDR3 spans 16 amino acids. Only the CDR3 part of the read is kept: 48 bases, read in frame from the first base.

TCRbeta CDR3 regions were amplified from genomic DNA using the immunoSEQ Assay, a bias-controlled multiplex PCR. On the authors' methods: The number of nucleated cells in each sample was estimated from the amplification of reference gene primers within the assay. Sequence reads were collapsed and filtered to measure the absolute abundance of every unique TCRbeta CDR3 rearrangement. Productive Simpson clonality was computed per sample as the square root of Simpson's diversity index over productive rearrangements. The table was pulled from immuneACCESS by TCRdb, which kept in-frame rearrangements only. Such tables lose some clones; where checked, under half of the loss comes from unresolved V genes, and the rest has no known cause. V and J calls and clone size are those listed in that table; D and trimming were worked out from the DNA. In all, the sample holds a few hundred thousand clones, and 80% to 90% of those were seen once. Of the sample, under 2.5% falls within the top ten clones.

With respect to this clone: Which antigen it targets is not known. Base qualities are not recorded, but no much larger clone differs from it by a single base.

This sequence originates from a man younger than 40 who had recovered from COVID-19. The chain employs TRBV3-1 (or the pseudogene TRBV3-2) and TRBJ1-2; TRBD1 is a weak D gene call, 6 bases matching. Sequencing was done on a sample of PBMCs or T cells enriched from blood (not recorded which). The DNA sequence follows: TGTGCCAGCAGCCAATTCCACAGGGCGGCTAACTATGGCTACACCTTC. Its product reads: CASSQFHRAANYGYTF.